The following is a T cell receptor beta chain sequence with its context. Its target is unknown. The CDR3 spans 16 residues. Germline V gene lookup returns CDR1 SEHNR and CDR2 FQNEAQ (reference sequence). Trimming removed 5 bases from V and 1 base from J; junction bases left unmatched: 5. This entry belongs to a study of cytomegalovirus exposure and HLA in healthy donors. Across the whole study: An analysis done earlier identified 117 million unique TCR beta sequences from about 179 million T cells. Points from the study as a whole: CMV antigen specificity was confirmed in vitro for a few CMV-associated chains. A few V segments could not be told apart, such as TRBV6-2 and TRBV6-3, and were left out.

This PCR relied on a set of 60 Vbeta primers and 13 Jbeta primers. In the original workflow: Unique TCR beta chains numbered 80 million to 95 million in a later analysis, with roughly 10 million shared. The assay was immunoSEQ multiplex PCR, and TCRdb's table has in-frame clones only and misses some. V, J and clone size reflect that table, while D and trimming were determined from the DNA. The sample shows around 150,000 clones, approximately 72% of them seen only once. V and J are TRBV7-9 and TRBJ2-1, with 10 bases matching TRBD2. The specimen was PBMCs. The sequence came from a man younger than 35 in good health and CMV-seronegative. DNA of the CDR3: TGTGCCAGCAGCCCAACTAGCGGGGTATCCTACAATGAGCAGTTCTTC. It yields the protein CASSPTSGVSYNEQFF.